These T cell receptor beta chains were read from a single sample in a study of cytomegalovirus exposure and HLA in healthy donors. Assay: immunoSEQ multiplex PCR; the TCRdb copy retains only in-frame clones and omits some. The table includes approximately 160,000 clones, about 79% detected once. The sequencing input was PBMCs. The receptors were sampled from a female donor in good health and CMV-seronegative. The conserved cysteine and the conserved F or W are not part of the CDR3 here. Fields, in order: CDR3 protein, V gene, J gene.

CDR3aa: ASSQSLRGNEQF
v_gene: TRBV7-2
j_gene: TRBJ2-1

CDR3aa: ASSTGQSYEQY
v_gene: TRBV18
j_gene: TRBJ2-7

CDR3aa: ASSVDGNEKLF
v_gene: TRBV9
j_gene: TRBJ1-4

CDR3aa: ASREPTPSETQY
v_gene: TRBV7-2
j_gene: TRBJ2-5

CDR3aa: ASSGVGGSSYNEQF
v_gene: TRBV14
j_gene: TRBJ2-1

CDR3aa: ASSRPGQGRPYEQY
v_gene: TRBV6-6
j_gene: TRBJ2-7

CDR3aa: ASSQSSGRPIGDEQF
v_gene: TRBV18
j_gene: TRBJ2-1

CDR3aa: ASSQLWRGVNTGELF
v_gene: TRBV4-3
j_gene: TRBJ2-2

CDR3aa: ASSAQTGPPTDTQY
v_gene: TRBV9
j_gene: TRBJ2-3

CDR3aa: ASKGQGNEQY
v_gene: TRBV2
j_gene: TRBJ2-7

CDR3aa: ASRYRGRLYEQY
v_gene: TRBV28
j_gene: TRBJ2-7

CDR3aa: ASSLGPAGPTDTQY
v_gene: TRBV7-9
j_gene: TRBJ2-3

CDR3aa: ASSSDGGNQPQH
v_gene: TRBV6-5
j_gene: TRBJ1-5

CDR3aa: ASSLAQGDEKLF
v_gene: TRBV5-1
j_gene: TRBJ1-4

CDR3aa: ASSPTTGMNTEAF
v_gene: TRBV18
j_gene: TRBJ1-1

CDR3aa: ASSLSRGSYNEQF
v_gene: TRBV4-3
j_gene: TRBJ2-1

CDR3aa: ASRTTRAKNIQY
v_gene: TRBV28
j_gene: TRBJ2-4

CDR3aa: ASSMPTGGTTDTQY
v_gene: TRBV11-1
j_gene: TRBJ2-3

CDR3aa: ASSSTGDTQY
v_gene: TRBV5-6
j_gene: TRBJ2-3

CDR3aa: ASSQEQAYAYNEQF
v_gene: TRBV4-3
j_gene: TRBJ2-1

CDR3aa: ASRYPGRVDGYT
v_gene: TRBV6-5
j_gene: TRBJ1-2

CDR3aa: ASSPSGGYEQY
v_gene: TRBV7-7
j_gene: TRBJ2-7

CDR3aa: ASRPTGGHGYT
v_gene: TRBV6-1
j_gene: TRBJ1-2

CDR3aa: ASSYAGLADEQF
v_gene: TRBV6-5
j_gene: TRBJ2-1

CDR3aa: ASSPRLIRGQVRGDGYT
v_gene: TRBV18
j_gene: TRBJ1-2

CDR3aa: ASSESYWRKQY
v_gene: TRBV6-1
j_gene: TRBJ2-3

CDR3aa: ASSQGAGGRYNEQF
v_gene: TRBV11-2
j_gene: TRBJ2-1

CDR3aa: ASSAGTKETQY
v_gene: TRBV5-4
j_gene: TRBJ2-5

CDR3aa: ASTGLAGANEQF
v_gene: TRBV19
j_gene: TRBJ2-1

CDR3aa: ASNPTSGGPHEQF
v_gene: TRBV4-3
j_gene: TRBJ2-1

CDR3aa: ASSLNEGELF
v_gene: TRBV7-2
j_gene: TRBJ2-2

CDR3aa: ASSLSGTGNTIY
v_gene: TRBV11-2
j_gene: TRBJ1-3

CDR3aa: ASSLAEGRTYEQY
v_gene: TRBV11-1
j_gene: TRBJ2-7

CDR3aa: AWSVGRGYEQY
v_gene: TRBV30
j_gene: -

CDR3aa: ASSLGGTGRGGYT
v_gene: TRBV7-2
j_gene: TRBJ1-2

CDR3aa: ASSPQTSGRAREQY
v_gene: TRBV18
j_gene: TRBJ2-7

CDR3aa: ASGPPNRDNTEAF
v_gene: TRBV12-5
j_gene: TRBJ1-1

CDR3aa: ASSRGVSGRTLRSTDTQY
v_gene: TRBV9
j_gene: TRBJ2-3

CDR3aa: ASSPGSQETQY
v_gene: TRBV18
j_gene: TRBJ2-5

CDR3aa: ASRARVNTEAF
v_gene: TRBV2
j_gene: TRBJ1-1

CDR3aa: ASRHTGTSGRETQY
v_gene: TRBV11-2
j_gene: TRBJ2-5

CDR3aa: ASSLRGGWEKLF
v_gene: TRBV28
j_gene: TRBJ1-4

CDR3aa: ASSWGSRYEQY
v_gene: TRBV28
j_gene: -

CDR3aa: ASSSTGSGNTIY
v_gene: TRBV2
j_gene: TRBJ1-3

CDR3aa: ASSRDIYEQY
v_gene: TRBV5-6
j_gene: TRBJ2-7

CDR3aa: ASSLGSTEAF
v_gene: TRBV5-6
j_gene: TRBJ1-1

CDR3aa: ASSLQGVKGYT
v_gene: TRBV6-5
j_gene: TRBJ1-2

CDR3aa: ASSYSGGSGNTIY
v_gene: TRBV6-6
j_gene: TRBJ1-3

CDR3aa: ASSLDRGTRY
v_gene: TRBV11-2
j_gene: TRBJ2-4

CDR3aa: AWTPGTVGETQY
v_gene: TRBV30
j_gene: TRBJ2-5

CDR3aa: ASSLLTSGSYTDTQY
v_gene: TRBV7-9
j_gene: TRBJ2-3

CDR3aa: ATLPGLAGEQY
v_gene: TRBV6-1
j_gene: TRBJ2-7

CDR3aa: ASSLGTSRNEQF
v_gene: TRBV7-2
j_gene: TRBJ2-1